The entry below gives a single T cell receptor beta chain sequence along with its context. As yet, its antigen is unknown. Sequenced by immunoSEQ multiplex PCR; TCRdb stores in-frame clones only, minus some. The sample carries 8,500 to 10,000 clones, 73% recorded once. These data are taken from a study of CD4+ T cells in melanoma. General study points: A reported correlation linked neoantigen-specific CD4+ T cells to CD8+, macrophage and B cell function. Diverse differentiation states were reported for melanoma neoantigen-specific CD4+ T cells.

Trimming left V 1 base short and J 7 bases short, with 13 bases between. The CDR3 contains 14 residues. Per the germline V gene, CDR1 is SEHNR and CDR2 is FQNEAQ (reference sequence). Specimen: cells from a culture (not recorded whether cultured in vitro). The V and J genes are TRBV7-9 and TRBJ1-2, with D hard to call. The source of this sequence is a human donor with melanoma. CDR3 in amino acids: CASSLGGPVGGYTF. CDR3 in DNA: TGTGCCAGCAGCTTAGGAGGGCCAGTCGGTGGCTACACCTTC.